This TCR beta chain derives from a study of control samples from healthy donors and cancer patients. Method: immunoSEQ multiplex PCR; TCRdb's copy keeps in-frame clones and lacks some. This sample yields 100,000 to 150,000 clones, of which just under 90% are seen a single time; about an eighth belongs to the top ten. The clonotype originates from a man in his thirties or forties in good health. What was sequenced was blood.

The CDR3 sequence: CASSRGPVTEAFF. The CDR3 DNA reads TGTGCCAGCAGTAGGGGGCCGGTCACTGAAGCTTTCTTT. The gene calls are TRBV6-5 and TRBJ1-1; the match to TRBD1 covers 7 bases. Germline CDR1 MNHEY, CDR2 SVGAGI. Trimming removed 5 bases from V and 4 bases from J; junction bases left unmatched: 4. CDR3 length: 13 amino acids.